Listed here are 22 T cell receptor beta chains from one sample, sequenced in a study of blood T cell repertoires in COVID-19. Repertoires were generated with immunoSEQ multiplex PCR, while TCRdb's copy carries only in-frame clones and drops some. The sample has under 200,000 clones, roughly 83% seen once. Sample: PBMCs or T cells enriched from blood (not recorded which). The receptors were gathered from a woman aged 50 to 60 who had recovered from COVID-19.

The chain links TRBV5-1 to TRBJ2-7; TRBD2 is a possible D gene (6 bases). Per germline, CDR1 SGHRS and CDR2 YFSETQ. The V gene lost 4 bases and the J gene lost 0 bases, with 17 bases spanning the gap. This CDR3 spans 16 amino acids. The DNA of the CDR3 is TGCGCCAGCAGCCCCCGCGGGGCCCCAACCTCCTACGAGCAGTACGTC. It yields the protein CASSPRGAPTSYEQYV.

This chain uses TRBV6-5 with TRBJ2-2; D ambiguous. The CDR3 is made up of 11 amino acids. Germline CDR1 and CDR2: MNHEY and SVGAGI. The CDR3 DNA reads TGTGTTGCGGCGGCCACCGGGGAGCTGTTTTTT. The encoded protein is CVAAATGELFF.

The rearrangement joins TRBV5-1 to TRBJ2-7; the D gene is possibly TRBD1 (5 bases). This CDR3 contains 14 residues. Trimming shortened V by 0 bases and J by 4 bases, and 11 bases separated the two germline ends. The germline CDR1 and CDR2 sequences are SGHRS and YFSETQ. DNA for the CDR3: TGCGCCAGCAGCTTGGCCGGGCAGGGTTACGAGCAGTACGTC. Translated, it gives CASSLAGQGYEQYV.

A few counts support this clone. This chain links TRBV6-5 with TRBJ1-5, with 7 bases aligning to TRBD1. V was clipped by 8 bases and J by 4 bases; unmatched bases: 11. Germline assignment: CDR1 MNHEY and CDR2 SVGAGI. This CDR3 is built from 15 residues. Written as DNA, the CDR3 is TGTGCCAGCGGGGAAACGACAGGGCGAAATCAGCCCCAGCATTTT. Amino acids: CASGETTGRNQPQHF.

V is TRBV14 and J is TRBJ2-6, with TRBD1 matching over 8 bases. This CDR3 has 18 amino acids. Per germline, CDR1 SGHDN and CDR2 FVKESK. The ends lost 2 bases at V and 0 bases at J; junction bases unmatched: 6. The CDR3 nucleotides read TGTGCCAGCAGCCAAACCGGGACAGGATTCTCTGGGGCCAACGTCCTGACTTTC. This gives the protein CASSQTGTGFSGANVLTF.

V gene TRBV10-2 combines with J gene TRBJ1-2, with unresolved D. The CDR3 covers 12 residues. V was pared by 0 bases and J by 8 bases, with 7 bases between. Germline CDR1 reads WSHSY; CDR2 reads SAAADI. The CDR3 DNA follows: TGCGCCAGCAGTGAGTCGGGAGTAGGCTACACCTTC. This translates into CASSESGVGYTF.

The V gene is TRBV4-3, the J gene TRBJ1-4, with 7 bases identical to TRBD1. Germline lookup yields CDR1 LGHNA and CDR2 YSLEER. The CDR3 length is 15 residues. J was trimmed by 2 bases and V by 4 bases; bases with no gene match: 4. CDR3 amino acids: CASSPGTATNEKLFF. DNA for the CDR3: TGCGCCAGCAGCCCGGGGACAGCCACTAATGAAAAACTGTTTTTT.

J is TRBJ1-3 and V is TRBV6-2 or TRBV6-3; possibly TRBD1 for D (6 bases). V was pared by 5 bases and J by 0 bases, with 11 bases between. The CDR3 has 15 residues. Germline V gene lookup returns CDR1 MNHEY and CDR2 SVGEGT. In DNA form, the CDR3 reads TGTGCCAGCAGTGTCGGGACATCCTCTGGAAACACCATATATTTT. Translation: CASSVGTSSGNTIYF.

This chain connects TRBV7-9 to TRBJ2-5; D gene unclear. Germline CDR1 and CDR2: SEHNR and FQNEAQ (reference sequence). The V gene lost 5 bases and the J gene lost 4 bases, with 11 bases spanning the gap. The CDR3 covers 13 residues. CDR3 sequence reads: CASSLLSGETQYF. The CDR3 DNA reads TGTGCCAGCAGCCTCCTGAGTGGAGAGACCCAGTACTTC.

The chain couples TRBV7-9 to TRBJ1-4; 7 bases line up with TRBD1. Unmatched junction bases numbered 8, after V lost 5 bases and J lost 8 bases. The CDR3 runs to 14 residues. CDR1 and CDR2 from the germline V gene are SEHNR and FQNEAQ (reference sequence). The chain's CDR3 is CASSPLTGREKLFF. The DNA of the CDR3 is TGTGCCAGCAGCCCTTTGACAGGGAGGGAAAAACTGTTTTTT. The full variable domain, in which reference TRBV7-9 and TRBJ1-4 provide the parts outside the CDR3, is DTGVSQNPRHKITKRGQNVTFRCDPISEHNRLYWYRQTLGQGPEFLTYFQNEAQLEKSRLLSDRFSAERPKGSFSTLEIQRTEQGDSAMYLCASSPLTGREKLFFGSGTQLSVL.

This sequence joins TRBV19 and TRBJ1-2; 8 bases are shared with TRBD1. Germline V gene lookup returns CDR1 LNHDA and CDR2 SQIVND (reference sequence). The length of the CDR3 is 13 residues. V shed 3 bases and J 7 bases; nucleotides not matched to a gene: 4. CDR3 region: CASSISGGSGYTF. CDR3 DNA sequence: TGTGCCAGTAGTATTTCAGGGGGCAGTGGCTACACCTTC.

This sequence joins TRBV2 and TRBJ1-2; tentatively, D is TRBD1 (5 bases). Germline loops: CDR1 SNHLY, CDR2 FYNNEI. Trimming shortened V by 3 bases and J by 4 bases, and 18 bases separated the two germline ends. CDR3 length: 16 residues. The CDR3 protein is CASSESGRGDFYGYTF. For the CDR3, the DNA is TGTGCCAGCAGTGAGAGCGGGAGGGGTGACTTCTATGGCTACACCTTC. The entire variable domain, with the rest obtained from reference TRBV2 and TRBJ1-2, is as follows: EPEVTQTPSHQVTQMGQEVILRCVPISNHLYFYWYRQILGQKVEFLVSFYNNEISEKSEIFDDQFSVERPDGSNFTLKIRSTKLEDSAMYFCASSESGRGDFYGYTFGSGTRLTVV.

The V call is TRBV3-1 (or the pseudogene TRBV3-2), the J call TRBJ1-1, with D hard to call. Germline values: CDR1 LGHDT, CDR2 YNNKEL (reference sequence). The CDR3 length is 14 residues. The germline V and J ends were trimmed by 4 bases and 11 bases, with 20 bases remaining between them. The CDR3 region has the DNA TGTGCCAGCAGCCCGAGCGAGGGTGGGGTGGGCGCTTTCTTT. Translated: CASSPSEGGVGAFF.

The CDR3 sequence is CASSLLGGRDTQYF. The CDR3 DNA follows: TGTGCCAGCAGCTTACTCGGGGGGCGGGATACGCAGTATTTT. The genes are TRBV7-3 and TRBJ2-3; D is possibly TRBD2 (7 bases). Germline V lookup: CDR1 SGHTA, CDR2 FQGTGA. V was cut by 2 bases and J by 6 bases, with 12 bases left in between. CDR3 size: 14 residues. Complete variable domain (other parts from reference TRBV7-3 and TRBJ2-3): GAGVSQTPSNKVTEKGKYVELRCDPISGHTALYWYRQSLGQGPEFLIYFQGTGAADDSGLPNDRFFAVRPEGSVSTLKIQRTERGDSAVYLCASSLLGGRDTQYFGPGTRLTVL.

V is TRBV13 and J is TRBJ1-4; D not resolved. Germline values: CDR1 PRHDT, CDR2 FYEKMQ (reference sequence). V was trimmed by 5 bases and J by 6 bases, leaving 10 bases between them. The length of the CDR3 is 13 residues. CDR3 sequence reads: CASSLAPYEKLFF. The CDR3 bases are TGTGCCAGCAGCCTAGCCCCATATGAAAAACTGTTTTTT.

This clone was found a few times. This chain connects TRBV24-1 to TRBJ2-2; the D gene is possibly TRBD1 (5 bases). The CDR3 has 14 residues. V was trimmed by 5 bases and J by 4 bases, leaving 10 bases between them. Germline CDR1 and CDR2: KGHDR and SFDVKD. CDR3 nucleotides: TGTGCCACCAGTGGGTTAGGGGCCACCGGGGAGCTGTTTTTT. It specifies CATSGLGATGELFF.

This clone was found once. In nucleotides, the CDR3 is TGTGCCAGCAGTTCACCAGTGATAGATACGCAGTATTTT. The encoded protein is CASSSPVIDTQYF. The V call is TRBV27, the J call TRBJ2-3; D unresolved. Trimming took 4 bases from V and 5 from J, leaving 10 bases between them. CDR3 length: 13 amino acids. The germline V gene has CDR1 MNHEY and CDR2 SMNVEV (reference sequence).

V is TRBV21-1 and J is TRBJ2-2; the DNA was not used to check the table's D call, TRBD2. TRBV21-1 is recorded as a pseudogene. The CDR3 length is 15 residues. Here the CDR3 DNA reads TGTGCCAGCACCCTCTGGCGGGGAGCGACCGGGGAGCTGTTTTTT. Amino acid sequence: CASTLWRGATGELFF.

The sample holds a few counts of this clone. This chain connects TRBV3-1 (or the pseudogene TRBV3-2) to TRBJ1-1; 10 bases fit TRBD1. V shed 4 bases, J shed 4 bases, and the junction held 9 bases outside the gene matches. CDR1 LGHDT and CDR2 YNNKEL come from the germline V gene (reference sequence). CDR3 length: 16 residues. CDR3 in amino acids: CASSRGTGATATEAFF. CDR3 DNA: TGTGCCAGCAGCCGCGGGACAGGGGCGACGGCCACTGAAGCTTTCTTT.

J is TRBJ1-2 and V is TRBV23-1; TRBD1 might be the D (5 bases). TRBV23-1 is reported as an ORF; its role is uncertain. Trimming took off 10 bases at V and 8 bases at J, with 17 bases between the two ends. The CDR3 sequence is 12 residues long. CDR3 region: CAKTPGFGGYTF. The CDR3 DNA is TGCGCCAAAACCCCAGGGTTTGGGGGCTACACCTTC.

This clone was counted only a few times. The chain is built from TRBV18 and TRBJ1-6, with no clear D. The CDR3 is 14 amino acids. Germline V gene lookup returns CDR1 KGHSH and CDR2 LQKENI. V was trimmed by 3 bases and J by 6 bases, leaving 9 bases between them. The CDR3 coding sequence is TGTGCCAGCTCACCCGCAGTGCTTAATTCACCCCTCCACTTT. Encoded protein: CASSPAVLNSPLHF.

This chain joins TRBV7-9 and TRBJ1-1; 7 bases match TRBD1. Germline CDR1 SEHNR, CDR2 FQNEAQ (reference sequence). With 5 bases clipped from V and 11 bases from J, the junction kept 8 bases outside the gene matches. The CDR3 covers 12 residues. The CDR3 nucleotides read TGTGCCAGCAGCCGGACAGGTCCCGGGGCTTTCTTT. Protein: CASSRTGPGAFF. The entire variable domain, with the rest obtained from reference TRBV7-9 and TRBJ1-1, is as follows: DTGVSQNPRHKITKRGQNVTFRCDPISEHNRLYWYRQTLGQGPEFLTYFQNEAQLEKSRLLSDRFSAERPKGSFSTLEIQRTEQGDSAMYLCASSRTGPGAFFGQGTRLTVV.